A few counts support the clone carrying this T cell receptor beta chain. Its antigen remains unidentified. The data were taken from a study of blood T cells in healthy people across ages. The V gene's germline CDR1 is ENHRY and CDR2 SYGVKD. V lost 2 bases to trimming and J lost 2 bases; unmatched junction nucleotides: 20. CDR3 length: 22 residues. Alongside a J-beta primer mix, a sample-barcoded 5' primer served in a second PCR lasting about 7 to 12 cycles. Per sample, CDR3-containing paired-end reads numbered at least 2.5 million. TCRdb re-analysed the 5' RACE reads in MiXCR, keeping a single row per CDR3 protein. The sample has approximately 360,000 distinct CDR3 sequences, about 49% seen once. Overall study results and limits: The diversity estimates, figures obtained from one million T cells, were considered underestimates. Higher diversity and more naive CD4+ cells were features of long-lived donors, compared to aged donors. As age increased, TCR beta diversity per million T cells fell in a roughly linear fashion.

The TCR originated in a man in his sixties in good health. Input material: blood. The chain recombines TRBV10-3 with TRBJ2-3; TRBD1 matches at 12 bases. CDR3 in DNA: TGTGCCATCAGTGAGCCGACCGGGGACAGGGGGCCGGAAGGGGACTACACAGATACGCAGTATTTT. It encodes CAISEPTGDRGPEGDYTDTQYF.